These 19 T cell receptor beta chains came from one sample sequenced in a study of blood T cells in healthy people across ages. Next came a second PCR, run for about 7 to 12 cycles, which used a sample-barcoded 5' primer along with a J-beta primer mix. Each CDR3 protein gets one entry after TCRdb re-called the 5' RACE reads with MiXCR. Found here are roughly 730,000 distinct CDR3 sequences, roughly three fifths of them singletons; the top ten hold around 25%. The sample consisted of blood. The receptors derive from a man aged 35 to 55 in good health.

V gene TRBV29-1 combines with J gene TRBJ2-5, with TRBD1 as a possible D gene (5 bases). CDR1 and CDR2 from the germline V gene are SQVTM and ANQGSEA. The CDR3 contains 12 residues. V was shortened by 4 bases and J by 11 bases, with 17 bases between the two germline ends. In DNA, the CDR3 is TGCAGCGTTGGGGGCCCTGGGGATGAGCAGTACTTC. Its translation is CSVGGPGDEQYF. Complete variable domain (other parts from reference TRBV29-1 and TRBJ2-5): SAVISQKPSRDICQRGTSLTIQCQVDSQVTMMFWYRQQPGQSLTLIATANQGSEATYESGFVIDKFPISRPNLTFSTLTVSNMSPEDSSIYLCSVGGPGDEQYFGPGTRLLVL.

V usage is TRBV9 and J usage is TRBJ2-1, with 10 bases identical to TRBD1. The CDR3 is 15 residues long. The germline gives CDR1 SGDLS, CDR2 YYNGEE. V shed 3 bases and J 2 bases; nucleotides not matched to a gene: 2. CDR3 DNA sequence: TGTGCCAGCAGCGAGGGGACAGGGGCCTACAATGAGCAGTTCTTC. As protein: CASSEGTGAYNEQFF. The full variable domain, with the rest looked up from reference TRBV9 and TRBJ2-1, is DSGVTQTPKHLITATGQRVTLRCSPRSGDLSVYWYQQSLDQGLQFLIQYYNGEERAKGNILERFSAQQFPDLHSELNLSSLELGDSALYFCASSEGTGAYNEQFFGPGTRLTVL.

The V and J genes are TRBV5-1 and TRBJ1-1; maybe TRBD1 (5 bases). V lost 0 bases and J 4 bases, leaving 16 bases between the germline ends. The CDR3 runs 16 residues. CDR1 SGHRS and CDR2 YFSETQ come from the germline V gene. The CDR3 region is CASSLDLRGAGTEAFF. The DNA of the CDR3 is TGCGCCAGCAGCTTGGATTTGAGAGGGGCGGGCACTGAAGCTTTCTTT.

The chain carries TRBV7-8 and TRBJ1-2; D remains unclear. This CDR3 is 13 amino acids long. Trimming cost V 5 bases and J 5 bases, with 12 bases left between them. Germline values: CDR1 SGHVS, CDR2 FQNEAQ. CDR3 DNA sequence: TGTGCCAGCAGCGCCACAGTATTATATGGCTACACCTTC. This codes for CASSATVLYGYTF.

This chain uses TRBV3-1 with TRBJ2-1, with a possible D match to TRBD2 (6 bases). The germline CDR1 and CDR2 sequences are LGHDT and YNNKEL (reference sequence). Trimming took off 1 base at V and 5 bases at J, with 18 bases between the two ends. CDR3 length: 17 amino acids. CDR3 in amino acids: CASSQVRATSTHNEQFF. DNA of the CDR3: TGTGCCAGCAGCCAAGTCAGAGCTACTAGCACCCACAATGAGCAGTTCTTC.

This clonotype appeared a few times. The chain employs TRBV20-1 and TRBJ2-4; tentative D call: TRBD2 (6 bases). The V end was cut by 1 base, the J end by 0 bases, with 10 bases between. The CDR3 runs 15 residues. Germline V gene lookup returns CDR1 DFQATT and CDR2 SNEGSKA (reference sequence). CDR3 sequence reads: CSARAGTGAKNIQYF. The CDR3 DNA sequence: TGCAGTGCTAGAGCCGGGACTGGAGCCAAAAACATTCAGTACTTC.

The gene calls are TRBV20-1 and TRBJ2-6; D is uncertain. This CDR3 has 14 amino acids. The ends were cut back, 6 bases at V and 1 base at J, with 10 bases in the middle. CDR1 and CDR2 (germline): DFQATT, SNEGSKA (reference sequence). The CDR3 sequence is CSAKPSSGANVLTF. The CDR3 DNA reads TGCAGTGCCAAGCCGTCTTCTGGGGCCAACGTCCTGACTTTC.

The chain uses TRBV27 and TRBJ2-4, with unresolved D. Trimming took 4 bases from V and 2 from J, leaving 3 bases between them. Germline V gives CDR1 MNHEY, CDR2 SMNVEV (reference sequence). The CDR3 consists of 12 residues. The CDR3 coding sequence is TGTGCCAGCAGTTCATCCAAAAACATTCAGTACTTC. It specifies CASSSSKNIQYF.

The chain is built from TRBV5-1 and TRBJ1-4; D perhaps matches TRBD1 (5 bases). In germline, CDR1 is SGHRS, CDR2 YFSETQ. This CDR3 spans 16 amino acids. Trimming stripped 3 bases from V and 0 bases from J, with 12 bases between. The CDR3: CASSSTGAATNEKLFF. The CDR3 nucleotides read TGCGCCAGCAGCTCCACAGGTGCCGCAACTAATGAAAAACTGTTTTTT.

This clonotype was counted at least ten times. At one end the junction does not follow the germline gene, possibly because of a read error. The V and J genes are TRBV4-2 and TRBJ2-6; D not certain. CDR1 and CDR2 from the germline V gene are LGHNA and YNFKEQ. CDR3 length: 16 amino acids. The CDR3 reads CASSQDADSGANVLTF. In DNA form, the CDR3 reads TGCGCCAGCAGCCAAGATGCGGACTCTGGGGCCAACGTCCTGACTTTC.

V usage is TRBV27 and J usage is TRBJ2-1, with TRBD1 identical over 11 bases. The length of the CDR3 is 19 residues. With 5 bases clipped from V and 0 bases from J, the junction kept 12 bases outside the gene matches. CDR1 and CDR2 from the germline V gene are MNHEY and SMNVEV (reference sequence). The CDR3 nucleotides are TGTGCCAGCAGTCCGGGGGACAGGGGGTGGATGAGCTCCTACAATGAGCAGTTCTTC. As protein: CASSPGDRGWMSSYNEQFF.

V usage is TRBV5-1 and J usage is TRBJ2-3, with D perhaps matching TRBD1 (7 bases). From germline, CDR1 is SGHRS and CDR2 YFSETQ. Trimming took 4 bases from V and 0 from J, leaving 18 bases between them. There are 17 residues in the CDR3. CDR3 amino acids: CASSPEQGTSSTDTQYF. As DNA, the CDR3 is TGCGCCAGCAGCCCCGAACAGGGGACTTCTAGCACAGATACGCAGTATTTT. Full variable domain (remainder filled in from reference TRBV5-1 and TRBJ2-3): KAGVTQTPRYLIKTRGQQVTLSCSPISGHRSVSWYQQTPGQGLQFLFEYFSETQRNKGNFPGRFSGRQFSNSRSEMNVSTLELGDSALYLCASSPEQGTSSTDTQYFGPGTRLTVL.

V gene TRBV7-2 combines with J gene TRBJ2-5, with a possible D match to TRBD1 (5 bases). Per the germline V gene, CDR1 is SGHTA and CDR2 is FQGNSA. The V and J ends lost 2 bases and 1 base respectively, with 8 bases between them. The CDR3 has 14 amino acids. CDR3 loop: CASSLSRVQETQYF. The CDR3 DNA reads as TGTGCCAGCAGCTTATCCAGGGTCCAAGAGACCCAGTACTTC.

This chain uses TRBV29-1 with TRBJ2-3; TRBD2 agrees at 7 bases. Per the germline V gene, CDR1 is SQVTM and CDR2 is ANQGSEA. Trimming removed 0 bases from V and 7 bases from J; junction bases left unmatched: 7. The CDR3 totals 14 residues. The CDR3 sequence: CSVEDRGETNTQYF. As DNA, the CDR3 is TGCAGCGTTGAAGATCGGGGGGAAACGAATACGCAGTATTTT.

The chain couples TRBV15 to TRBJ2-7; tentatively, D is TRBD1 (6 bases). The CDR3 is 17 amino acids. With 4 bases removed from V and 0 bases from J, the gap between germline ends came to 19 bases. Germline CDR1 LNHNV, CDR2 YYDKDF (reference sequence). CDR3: CATSKVAHLGGSYEQYF. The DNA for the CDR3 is TGTGCCACCAGCAAAGTAGCACATCTAGGGGGCTCCTACGAGCAGTACTTC.

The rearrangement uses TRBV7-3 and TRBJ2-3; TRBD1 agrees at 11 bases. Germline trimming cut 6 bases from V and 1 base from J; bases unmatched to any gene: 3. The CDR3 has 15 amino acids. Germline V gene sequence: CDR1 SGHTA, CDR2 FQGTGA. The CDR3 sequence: CASRQDRGRTDTQYF. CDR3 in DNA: TGTGCCAGCAGACAGGACAGGGGGCGCACAGATACGCAGTATTTT.

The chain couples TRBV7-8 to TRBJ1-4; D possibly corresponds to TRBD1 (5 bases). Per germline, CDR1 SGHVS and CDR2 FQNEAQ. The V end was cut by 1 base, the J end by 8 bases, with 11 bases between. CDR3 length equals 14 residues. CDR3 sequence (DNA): TGTGCCAGCAGCTTAGAGGGGCGCGTGGAAAAACTGTTTTTT. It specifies CASSLEGRVEKLFF.

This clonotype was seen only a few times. The CDR3 DNA follows: TGTGCCAGCAGCGGCGACAGGGGGCGCGGGGAGACCCAGTACTTC. Amino acid sequence: CASSGDRGRGETQYF. The chain recombines TRBV9 with TRBJ2-7, with 10 nucleotides matching TRBD1. The J call could be wrong; TRBJ2-5 is a better fit for the DNA end. This CDR3 comprises 15 residues. Germline CDR1 and CDR2: SGDLS and YYNGEE.

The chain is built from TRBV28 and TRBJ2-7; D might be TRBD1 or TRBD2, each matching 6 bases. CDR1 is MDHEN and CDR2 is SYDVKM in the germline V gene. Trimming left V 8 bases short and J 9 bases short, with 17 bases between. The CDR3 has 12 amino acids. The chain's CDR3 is CASGGGRDTQYF. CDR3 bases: TGTGCCAGCGGAGGGGGGCGGGACACGCAGTACTTC.